The 14 T cell receptor beta chains below come from one sample, sequenced in a study of shared clonotypes between healthy human individuals. Only in-frame clones appear in the TCRdb table, and some are missing; sequencing was by immunoSEQ multiplex PCR. The repertoire consists of about 100,000 clones, with roughly 70% occurring once and the leading ten covering approximately 25%. The source material was memory CD8+ T cells sorted from blood. Subset denoted: CD45RO+ cells pooled with CCR7-negative TemRA cells. Receptors were obtained from a woman in her 30s in good health.

This clone was picked up many times. The V call is TRBV9, the J call TRBJ2-7; D might be TRBD2 (5 bases). CDR3 length equals 17 residues. V shed 3 bases and J shed 4 bases, with 23 bases lying between them. In germline, CDR1 is SGDLS, CDR2 YYNGEE. Here the CDR3 reads CASSAPIRISVPYEQYF. As DNA, the CDR3 is TGTGCCAGCAGCGCGCCCATACGAATTAGCGTTCCGTACGAGCAGTACTTC.

The V gene is TRBV21-1, the J gene TRBJ1-1. TRBV21-1 is classified as a pseudogene. The CDR3 runs 16 residues. The CDR3 region has the DNA TGTGCCAGCAGGGCACTCGTAGCTACACAATTCACTGAAGCTTTCTTT. Encoded protein: CASRALVATQFTEAFF.

This clone has ten or more counts. The same CDR3 is also encoded by other DNA sequences in this sample. The chain recombines TRBV5-1 with TRBJ1-1; D gene unclear. Trimming took 2 bases from V and 0 from J, leaving 5 bases between them. Looked up from germline, CDR1 is SGHRS and CDR2 is YFSETQ. The CDR3 is made up of 13 amino acids. The CDR3 reads CASSFGLNTEAFF. The CDR3 DNA sequence: TGCGCCAGCAGCTTCGGACTGAACACTGAAGCTTTCTTT. Full variable domain (rest looked up from reference TRBV5-1 and TRBJ1-1): KAGVTQTPRYLIKTRGQQVTLSCSPISGHRSVSWYQQTPGQGLQFLFEYFSETQRNKGNFPGRFSGRQFSNSRSEMNVSTLELGDSALYLCASSFGLNTEAFFGQGTRLTVV.

This rearrangement joins TRBV4-2 to TRBJ2-7, with no clear D. This CDR3 region has 11 residues. The V end was cut by 0 bases, the J end by 9 bases, with 6 bases between. Germline CDR1 is LGHNA and CDR2 is YNFKEQ. The CDR3 DNA reads TGTGCCAGCAGCCAAGATAAGGGGCAGTACTTC. It specifies CASSQDKGQYF.

The chain employs TRBV10-1 and TRBJ2-7, with D perhaps given as TRBD1 or TRBD2 (5 bases each). V was shortened by 3 bases and J by 2 bases, with 11 bases between the two germline ends. Germline loops: CDR1 WNHNN, CDR2 SYGVQD (reference sequence). CDR3 length: 14 amino acids. CDR3 region: CASSDPGPPYEQYF. The CDR3 nucleotides are TGCGCCAGCAGTGACCCGGGACCCCCCTACGAGCAGTACTTC.

V is TRBV19 and J is TRBJ1-1; perhaps TRBD1 as D (6 bases). Trimming stripped 5 bases from V and 1 base from J, with 11 bases between. The V gene's germline CDR1 is LNHDA and CDR2 SQIVND (reference sequence). The CDR3 is 14 amino acids. CDR3 DNA sequence: TGTGCCAGTAGTGAGGGACACAAGAACACTGAAGCTTTCTTT. Translated: CASSEGHKNTEAFF.

The rearrangement joins TRBV9 to TRBJ2-2; 7 bases fit TRBD2. J lost 5 bases, V lost 6 bases, and 4 bases had no gene match. Germline assignment: CDR1 SGDLS and CDR2 YYNGEE. This CDR3 has 13 residues. CDR3 region: CASTYGGTGELFF. For the CDR3, the DNA is TGTGCCAGCACTTACGGGGGGACCGGGGAGCTGTTTTTT. Full variable domain (remainder filled in from reference TRBV9 and TRBJ2-2): DSGVTQTPKHLITATGQRVTLRCSPRSGDLSVYWYQQSLDQGLQFLIQYYNGEERAKGNILERFSAQQFPDLHSELNLSSLELGDSALYFCASTYGGTGELFFGEGSRLTVL.

The table lists this clone with many counts. This chain joins TRBV25-1 and TRBJ2-2, with 10 nucleotides matching TRBD1. V lost 4 bases, J lost 3 bases, and 2 bases stayed unmatched. Per the germline V gene, CDR1 is MGHDK and CDR2 is SYGVNS. This CDR3 is built from 15 residues. Here the CDR3 DNA reads TGTGCCAGCAGTGGGGGGACAGGGGACACCGGGGAGCTGTTTTTT. This sequence encodes CASSGGTGDTGELFF.

The chain uses TRBV6-1 and TRBJ1-5; D is possibly TRBD1 (5 bases). This CDR3 has 13 amino acids. Trimming removed 5 bases at V and 8 bases at J, with 13 bases between. Germline V CDR1 and CDR2: MNHNS, SASEGT. This CDR3 reads CASSSGEVEPQHF. CDR3 DNA: TGTGCCAGCAGTTCGGGGGAGGTGGAGCCCCAGCATTTT.

This clone was seen a few times. Other DNA sequences within the sample encode an identical CDR3. The J gene is TRBJ1-1, the V gene TRBV9, with no clear D. Per the germline V gene, CDR1 is SGDLS and CDR2 is YYNGEE. The CDR3 extends over 13 amino acids. Trimming shortened V by 0 bases and J by 1 base, and 4 bases separated the two germline ends. This chain's CDR3 is CASSVAGNTEAFF. CDR3 in DNA: TGTGCCAGCAGCGTAGCGGGGAACACTGAAGCTTTCTTT.

On this clone: A far larger clone lies a single base away; this is likely a read error. The gene calls are TRBV30 and TRBJ2-7, with D tentatively TRBD2 (6 bases). Germline assignment: CDR1 GTSNPN and CDR2 SVGIG (reference sequence). This CDR3 region has 12 residues. CDR3 DNA: TGTGTCTGGAGAAGGGACTTCTACGAGCAGTACTTC. It codes for CVWRRDFYEQYF.

The rearrangement uses TRBV11-2 and TRBJ1-1, with no clear D. The CDR3 runs to 16 residues. V lost 5 bases and J 1 base, leaving 17 bases between the germline ends. Germline-derived CDR1 and CDR2 are SGHAT and FQNNGV. CDR3 sequence (DNA): TGTGCCAGCAGCCCTATCAAGGGCAACCGGAACACTGAAGCTTTCTTT. It codes for CASSPIKGNRNTEAFF.

The genes are TRBV4-2 and TRBJ2-7; D unresolved. V was clipped by 6 bases and J by 5 bases, with 14 bases between them. This CDR3 is 13 amino acids long. Germline V CDR1 and CDR2: LGHNA, YNFKEQ. CDR3 in DNA: TGTGCCAGCAGACCTACACCTTTAGACGAGCAGTACTTC. This encodes CASRPTPLDEQYF.

The table lists this clone with many counts. The CDR3 sequence is CASSPDSLGEQYF. The DNA of the CDR3 is TGTGCCAGCTCACCGGACAGCCTGGGCGAGCAGTACTTC. This rearrangement joins TRBV18 to TRBJ2-7; D may be TRBD1 (6 bases). The CDR3 length is 13 residues. V was pared by 3 bases and J by 6 bases, with 12 bases between. The germline V gene encodes CDR1 KGHSH and CDR2 LQKENI.